The sequence of this T cell receptor (beta chain) was determined in a study of shared clonotypes between healthy human individuals. About this clone itself: Other DNA sequences in this sample translate to the same CDR3.

Germline V gives CDR1 GTSNPN, CDR2 SVGIG (reference sequence). Germline trimming cut 5 bases from V and 0 bases from J; bases unmatched to any gene: 2. The CDR3 runs 14 residues. The data were produced by immunoSEQ multiplex PCR, yet TCRdb's version contains in-frame clones alone and is incomplete. The table includes 1 million to 1.2 million clones, about 72% detected once. The clonotype comes from a man in his late teens or twenties in good health. Some clones in this sample may be carry-over from other donors' samples. Sequences were obtained from memory CD4+ T cells from PBMCs. Subset denoted: CD45RA-negative fraction. The chain has TRBV30 and TRBJ1-3; 9 nucleotides match TRBD1. Here the CDR3 reads CAWGTGFSGNTIYF. Here the CDR3 DNA reads TGTGCCTGGGGGACAGGGTTCTCTGGAAACACCATATATTTT.